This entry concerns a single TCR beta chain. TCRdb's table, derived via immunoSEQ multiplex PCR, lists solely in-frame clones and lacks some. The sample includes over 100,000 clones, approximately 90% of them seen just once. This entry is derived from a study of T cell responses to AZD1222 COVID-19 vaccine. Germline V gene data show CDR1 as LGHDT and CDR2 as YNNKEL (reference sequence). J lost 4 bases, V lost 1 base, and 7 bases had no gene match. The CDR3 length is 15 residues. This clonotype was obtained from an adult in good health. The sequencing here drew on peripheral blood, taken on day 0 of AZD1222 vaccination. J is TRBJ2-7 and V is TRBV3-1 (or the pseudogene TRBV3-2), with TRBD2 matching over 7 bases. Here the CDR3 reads CASSQGPREWYEQYF. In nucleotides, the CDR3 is TGTGCCAGCAGCCAAGGACCGCGGGAGTGGTACGAGCAGTACTTC.